The 3 T cell receptor beta chains listed next were all sequenced from one sample in a study of post-analysis software for immune sequencing data. Findings of the study overall: Patients used a few TRBV segments, including TRBV5-6, TRBV5-1 and TRBV20-1, more often than controls.

Unique molecular identifiers were present in the TCR beta cDNA libraries. TCRdb passed the PCR reads through MiXCR, listing each CDR3 protein once. This table holds about 820,000 distinct CDR3 sequences, about 50% found once. Their target antigens are unknown. Material for sequencing was blood. These receptors came from a girl between 5 and 17 years old with multiple sclerosis.

Ten or more counts support this clonotype. The genes are TRBV5-5 and TRBJ2-7; D not resolved. Trimming cost V 4 bases and J 5 bases, with 16 bases left between them. CDR1 and CDR2 from the germline V gene are SGHKS and YYEKEE (reference sequence). CDR3 length: 14 amino acids. The CDR3 DNA is TGTGCCAGCAGCCCCGGGTCGATTACCCACGAGCAGTACTTC. Amino acids: CASSPGSITHEQYF.

This rearrangement joins TRBV29-1 to TRBJ2-1, with unresolved D. Germline V gene lookup returns CDR1 SQVTM and CDR2 ANQGSEA. V was trimmed by 2 bases and J by 10 bases, leaving 9 bases between them. This CDR3 region has 11 residues. CDR3 in amino acids: CSVESVGEQFF. In DNA form, the CDR3 reads TGCAGCGTTGAAAGTGTGGGGGAGCAGTTCTTC.

This chain uses TRBV27 with TRBJ2-1; D assignment may be TRBD1 or TRBD2 (6 bases each). The CDR3 consists of 13 residues. With 5 bases removed from V and 7 bases from J, the gap between germline ends came to 12 bases. Germline V gives CDR1 MNHEY, CDR2 SMNVEV (reference sequence). CDR3 nucleotides: TGTGCCAGCAGTAGAACAGGGAGGAATGAGCAGTTCTTC. This translates into CASSRTGRNEQFF.